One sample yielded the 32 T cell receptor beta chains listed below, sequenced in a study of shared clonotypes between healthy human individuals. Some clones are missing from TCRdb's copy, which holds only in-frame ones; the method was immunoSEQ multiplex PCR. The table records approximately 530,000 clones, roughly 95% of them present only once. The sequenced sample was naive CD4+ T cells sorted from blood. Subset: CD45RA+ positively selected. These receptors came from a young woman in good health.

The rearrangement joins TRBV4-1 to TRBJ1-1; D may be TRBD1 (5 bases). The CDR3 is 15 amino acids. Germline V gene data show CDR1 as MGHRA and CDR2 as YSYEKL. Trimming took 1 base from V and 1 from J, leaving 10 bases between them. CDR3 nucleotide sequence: TGCGCCAGCAGCCAAGTGGCTGGGGCGAACACTGAAGCTTTCTTT. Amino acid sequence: CASSQVAGANTEAFF.

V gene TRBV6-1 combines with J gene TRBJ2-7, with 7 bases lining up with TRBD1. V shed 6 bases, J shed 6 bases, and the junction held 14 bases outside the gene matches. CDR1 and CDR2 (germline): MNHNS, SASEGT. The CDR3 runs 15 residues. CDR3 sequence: CASRRDRDVYREQYF. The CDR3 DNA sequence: TGTGCCAGCAGAAGAGACAGGGACGTGTATCGCGAGCAGTACTTC.

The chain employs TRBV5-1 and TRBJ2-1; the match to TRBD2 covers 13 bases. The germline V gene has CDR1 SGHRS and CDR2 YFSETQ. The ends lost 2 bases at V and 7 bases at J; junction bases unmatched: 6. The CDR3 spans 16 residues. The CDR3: CASSFAGTSGTNEQFF. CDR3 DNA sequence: TGCGCCAGCAGCTTTGCCGGGACTAGCGGGACGAATGAGCAGTTCTTC. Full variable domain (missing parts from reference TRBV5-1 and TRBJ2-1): KAGVTQTPRYLIKTRGQQVTLSCSPISGHRSVSWYQQTPGQGLQFLFEYFSETQRNKGNFPGRFSGRQFSNSRSEMNVSTLELGDSALYLCASSFAGTSGTNEQFFGPGTRLTVL.

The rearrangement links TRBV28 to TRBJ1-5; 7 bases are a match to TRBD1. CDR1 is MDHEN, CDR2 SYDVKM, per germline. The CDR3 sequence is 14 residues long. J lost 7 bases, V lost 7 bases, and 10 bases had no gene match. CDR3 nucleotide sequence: TGTGCCAGCAAAACAGGGGCTCCATTCCAGCCCCAGCATTTT. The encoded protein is CASKTGAPFQPQHF.

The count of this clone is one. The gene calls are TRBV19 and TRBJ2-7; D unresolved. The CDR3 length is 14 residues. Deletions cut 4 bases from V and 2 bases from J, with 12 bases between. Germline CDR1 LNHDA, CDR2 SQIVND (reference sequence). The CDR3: CASSTSDVTYEQYF. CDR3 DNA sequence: TGTGCCAGTAGTACCTCGGACGTAACCTACGAGCAGTACTTC.

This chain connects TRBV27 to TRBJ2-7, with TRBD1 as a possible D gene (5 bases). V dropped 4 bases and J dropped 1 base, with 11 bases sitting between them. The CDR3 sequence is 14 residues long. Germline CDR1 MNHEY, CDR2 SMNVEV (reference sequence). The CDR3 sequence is CASSSVGPSYEQYF. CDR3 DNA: TGTGCCAGCAGTTCGGTGGGGCCTTCCTACGAGCAGTACTTC.

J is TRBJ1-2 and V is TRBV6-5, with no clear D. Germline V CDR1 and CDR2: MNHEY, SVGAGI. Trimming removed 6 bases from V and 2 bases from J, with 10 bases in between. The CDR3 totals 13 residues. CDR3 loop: CASRFDTNYGYTF. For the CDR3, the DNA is TGTGCCAGCAGATTCGACACGAACTATGGCTACACCTTC.

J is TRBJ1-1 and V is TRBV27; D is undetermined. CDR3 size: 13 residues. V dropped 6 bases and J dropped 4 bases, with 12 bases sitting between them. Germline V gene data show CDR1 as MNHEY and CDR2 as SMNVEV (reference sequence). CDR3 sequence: CASRKGITTEAFF. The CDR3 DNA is TGTGCCAGCAGGAAAGGGATAACCACTGAAGCTTTCTTT.

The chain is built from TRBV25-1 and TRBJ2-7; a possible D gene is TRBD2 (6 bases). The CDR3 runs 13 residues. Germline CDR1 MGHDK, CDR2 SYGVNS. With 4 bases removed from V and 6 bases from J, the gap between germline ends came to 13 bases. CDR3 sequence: CASSAQLAGEQYF. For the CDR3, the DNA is TGTGCCAGCAGTGCCCAACTAGCCGGCGAGCAGTACTTC.

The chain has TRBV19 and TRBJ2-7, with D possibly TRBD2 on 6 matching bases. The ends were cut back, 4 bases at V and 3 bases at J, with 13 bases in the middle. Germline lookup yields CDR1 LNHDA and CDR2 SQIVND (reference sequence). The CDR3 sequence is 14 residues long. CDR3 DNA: TGTGCCAGTAGTACCCCAGGGACTTACTACGAGCAGTACTTC. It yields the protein CASSTPGTYYEQYF.

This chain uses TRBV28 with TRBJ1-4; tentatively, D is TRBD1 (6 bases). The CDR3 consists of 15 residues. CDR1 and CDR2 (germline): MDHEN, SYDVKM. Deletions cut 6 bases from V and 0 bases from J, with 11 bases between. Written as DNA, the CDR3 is TGTGCCAGCAGGGGGGGGGCCGCAACTAATGAAAAACTGTTTTTT. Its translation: CASRGGAATNEKLFF.

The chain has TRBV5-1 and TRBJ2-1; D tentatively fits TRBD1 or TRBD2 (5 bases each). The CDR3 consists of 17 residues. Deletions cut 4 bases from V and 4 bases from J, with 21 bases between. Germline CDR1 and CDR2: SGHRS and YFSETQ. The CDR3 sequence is CASSPMGGARGYNEQFF. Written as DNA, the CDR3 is TGCGCCAGCAGCCCGATGGGTGGAGCGAGGGGTTACAATGAGCAGTTCTTC.

The CDR3 sequence: CASSPGGGARVSEQFF. CDR3 nucleotide sequence: TGTGCCAGCAGCCCGGGGGGCGGGGCGAGAGTTAGTGAGCAGTTCTTC. The genes are TRBV5-4 and TRBJ2-1; TRBD2 is a possible D gene (7 bases). The V and J ends lost 4 bases and 9 bases respectively, with 23 bases between them. The CDR3 sequence is 16 residues long. Germline lookup yields CDR1 SGHNT and CDR2 YYREEE (reference sequence).

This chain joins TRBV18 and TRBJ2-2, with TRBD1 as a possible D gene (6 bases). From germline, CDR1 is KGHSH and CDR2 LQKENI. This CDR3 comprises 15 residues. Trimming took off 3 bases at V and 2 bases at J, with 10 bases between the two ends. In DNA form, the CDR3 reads TGTGCCAGCTCACCGCCGGGACAAAACACCGGGGAGCTGTTTTTT. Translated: CASSPPGQNTGELFF.

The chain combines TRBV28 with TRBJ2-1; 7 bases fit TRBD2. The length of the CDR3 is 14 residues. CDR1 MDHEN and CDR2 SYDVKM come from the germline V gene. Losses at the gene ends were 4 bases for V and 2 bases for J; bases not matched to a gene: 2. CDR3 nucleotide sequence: TGTGCCAGCAGTTGGGGGGGTGCCTACAATGAGCAGTTCTTC. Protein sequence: CASSWGGAYNEQFF.

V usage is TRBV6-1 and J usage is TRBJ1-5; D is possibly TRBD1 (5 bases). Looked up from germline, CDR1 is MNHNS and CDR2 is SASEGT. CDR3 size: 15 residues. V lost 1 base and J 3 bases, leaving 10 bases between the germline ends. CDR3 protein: CASSEVGVYNQPQHF. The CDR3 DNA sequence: TGTGCCAGCAGTGAAGTAGGGGTTTACAATCAGCCCCAGCATTTT.

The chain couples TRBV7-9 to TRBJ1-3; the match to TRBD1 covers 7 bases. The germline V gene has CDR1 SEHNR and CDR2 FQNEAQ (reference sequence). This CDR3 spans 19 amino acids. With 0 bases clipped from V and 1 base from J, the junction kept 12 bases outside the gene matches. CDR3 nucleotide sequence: TGTGCCAGCAGCTTAGCGCGTTCTCTTGGGACAGAGTCTGGAAACACCATATATTTT. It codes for CASSLARSLGTESGNTIYF.

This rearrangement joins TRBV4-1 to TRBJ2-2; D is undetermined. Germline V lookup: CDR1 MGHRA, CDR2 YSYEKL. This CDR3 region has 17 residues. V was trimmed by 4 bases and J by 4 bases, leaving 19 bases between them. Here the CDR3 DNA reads TGCGCCAGCAGCCCCTCCAATTCCTTACTTTTCACCGGGGAGCTGTTTTTT. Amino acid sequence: CASSPSNSLLFTGELFF.

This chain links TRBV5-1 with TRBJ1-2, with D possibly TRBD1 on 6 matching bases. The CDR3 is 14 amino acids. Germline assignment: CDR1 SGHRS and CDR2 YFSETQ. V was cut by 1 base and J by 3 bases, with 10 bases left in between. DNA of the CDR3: TGCGCCAGCAGCTTGTCAGGGGATTACTATGGCTACACCTTC. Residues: CASSLSGDYYGYTF.

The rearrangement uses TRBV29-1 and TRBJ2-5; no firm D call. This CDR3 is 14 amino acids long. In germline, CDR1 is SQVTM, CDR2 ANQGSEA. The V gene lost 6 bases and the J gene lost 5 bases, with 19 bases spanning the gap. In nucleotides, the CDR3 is TGCAGCGTCGGAAAACACGGCGACTTGGAGACCCAGTACTTC. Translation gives CSVGKHGDLETQYF.

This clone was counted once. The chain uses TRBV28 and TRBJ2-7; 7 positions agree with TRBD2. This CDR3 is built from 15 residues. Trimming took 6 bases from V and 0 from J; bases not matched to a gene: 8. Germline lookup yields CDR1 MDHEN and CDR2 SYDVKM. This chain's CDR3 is CASRRTRRDSYEQYF. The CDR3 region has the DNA TGTGCCAGCAGGAGGACTAGGAGAGACTCCTACGAGCAGTACTTC.

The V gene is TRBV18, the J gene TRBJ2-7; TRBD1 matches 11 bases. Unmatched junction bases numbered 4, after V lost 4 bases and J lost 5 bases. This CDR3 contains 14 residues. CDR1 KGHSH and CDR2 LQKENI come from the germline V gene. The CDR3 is CASSLGTGGNEQYF. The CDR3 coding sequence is TGTGCCAGCTCACTCGGGACAGGGGGAAACGAGCAGTACTTC.

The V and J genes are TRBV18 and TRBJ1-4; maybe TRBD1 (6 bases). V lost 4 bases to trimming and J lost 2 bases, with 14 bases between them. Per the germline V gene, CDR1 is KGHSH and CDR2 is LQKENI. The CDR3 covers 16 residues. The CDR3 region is CASSRKTGHTNEKLFF. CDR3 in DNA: TGTGCCAGCTCACGTAAGACGGGACACACTAATGAAAAACTGTTTTTT.

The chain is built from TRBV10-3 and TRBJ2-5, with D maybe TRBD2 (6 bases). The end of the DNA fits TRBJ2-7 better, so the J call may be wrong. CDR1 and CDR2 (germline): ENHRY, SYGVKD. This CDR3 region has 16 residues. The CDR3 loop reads CAISESSGRPGYEQYF. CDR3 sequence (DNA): TGTGCCATCAGTGAGTCTAGTGGGAGGCCGGGGTACGAGCAGTACTTC.

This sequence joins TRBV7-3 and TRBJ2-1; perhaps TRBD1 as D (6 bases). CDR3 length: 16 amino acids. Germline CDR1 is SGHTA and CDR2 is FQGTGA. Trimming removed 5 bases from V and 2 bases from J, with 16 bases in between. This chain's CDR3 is CASSRTGHSPYNEQFF. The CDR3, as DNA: TGTGCCAGCAGCCGTACGGGACACAGTCCCTACAATGAGCAGTTCTTC.

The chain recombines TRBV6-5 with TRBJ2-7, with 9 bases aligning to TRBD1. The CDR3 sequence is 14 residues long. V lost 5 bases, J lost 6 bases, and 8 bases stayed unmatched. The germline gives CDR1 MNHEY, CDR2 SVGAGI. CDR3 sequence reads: CASSPGTGKGEQYF. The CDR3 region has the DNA TGTGCCAGCAGTCCCGGGACAGGGAAGGGCGAGCAGTACTTC.

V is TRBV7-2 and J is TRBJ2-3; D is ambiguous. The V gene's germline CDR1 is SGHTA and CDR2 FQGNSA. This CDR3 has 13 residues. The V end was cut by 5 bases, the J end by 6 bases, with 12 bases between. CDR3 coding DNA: TGTGCCAGCAGCCCTGGTATGGGGGATACGCAGTATTTT. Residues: CASSPGMGDTQYF.

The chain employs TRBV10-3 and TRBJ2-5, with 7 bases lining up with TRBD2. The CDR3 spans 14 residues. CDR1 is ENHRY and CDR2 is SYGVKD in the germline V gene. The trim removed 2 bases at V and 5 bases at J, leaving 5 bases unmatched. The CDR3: CAISEREAGETQYF. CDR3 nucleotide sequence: TGTGCCATCAGTGAGCGGGAGGCGGGTGAGACCCAGTACTTC.

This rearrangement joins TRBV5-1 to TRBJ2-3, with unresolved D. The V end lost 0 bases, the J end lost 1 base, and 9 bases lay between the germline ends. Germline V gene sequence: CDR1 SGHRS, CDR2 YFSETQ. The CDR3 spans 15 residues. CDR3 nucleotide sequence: TGCGCCAGCAGCTTGGCGTCGAAGGGCACAGATACGCAGTATTTT. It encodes CASSLASKGTDTQYF.

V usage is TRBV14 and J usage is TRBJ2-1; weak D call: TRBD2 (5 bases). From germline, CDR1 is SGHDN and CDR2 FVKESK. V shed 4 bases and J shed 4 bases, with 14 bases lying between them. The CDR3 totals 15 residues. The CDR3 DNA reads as TGTGCCAGCAGCCCCCGGACTGGATCATACAATGAGCAGTTCTTC. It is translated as CASSPRTGSYNEQFF.

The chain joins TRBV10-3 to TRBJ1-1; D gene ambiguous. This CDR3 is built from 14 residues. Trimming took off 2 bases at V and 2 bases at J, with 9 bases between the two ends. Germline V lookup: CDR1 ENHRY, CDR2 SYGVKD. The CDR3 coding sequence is TGTGCCATCAGTGAGAGGAGGGCTAACACTGAAGCTTTCTTT. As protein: CAISERRANTEAFF.

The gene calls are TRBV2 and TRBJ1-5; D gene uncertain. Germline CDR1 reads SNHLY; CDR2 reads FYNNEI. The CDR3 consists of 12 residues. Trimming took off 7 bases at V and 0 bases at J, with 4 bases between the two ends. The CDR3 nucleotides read TGTGCCAGCACGGATAGCAATCAGCCCCAGCATTTT. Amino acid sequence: CASTDSNQPQHF.